This T cell receptor (beta chain) was found in a study of PD-1 blockade in classical Hodgkin lymphoma. Per the germline V gene, CDR1 is LNHDA and CDR2 is SQIVND (reference sequence). There are 14 residues in the CDR3. The V and J ends lost 0 bases and 5 bases respectively, with 10 bases between them. In every patient, relapse followed autologous stem cell transplantation, while exposure to brentuximab vedotin differed. This clone was picked up one time. TCRdb keeps only in-frame clones here, not all; method: immunoSEQ multiplex PCR. The sample records roughly 56,000 clones, approximately 90% being singletons.

This TCR came from a human donor with classical Hodgkin lymphoma. The J gene is TRBJ1-2, the V gene TRBV19; the D gene is possibly TRBD1 (6 bases). This sample comprised peripheral blood mononuclear cells (PBMCs), obtained before the second cycle of nivolumab. The CDR3 spells CASSIDRGPYGYTF. CDR3 DNA sequence: TGTGCCAGTAGTATAGATCGGGGGCCGTATGGCTACACCTTC.